Each of the 15 T cell receptor beta chains below was sequenced from the same sample in a study of blood T cell repertoires in COVID-19. Only in-frame clones appear in the TCRdb table, and some are missing; sequencing was by immunoSEQ multiplex PCR. The repertoire consists of some 300,000 clones, with over 80% occurring once and the leading ten covering over 5.5%. Material for sequencing was peripheral blood. These receptors all stem from a woman aged 45-60 years with COVID-19, enrolled during active disease.

J is TRBJ1-2 and V is TRBV30; 8 bases are shared with TRBD1. Germline CDR1 and CDR2: GTSNPN and SVGIG (reference sequence). V lost 2 bases and J lost 4; bases outside the gene matches: 3. The CDR3 is made up of 13 amino acids. The DNA for the CDR3 is TGTGCCTGGAGTACGGGACAGGTCTATGGCTACACCTTC. Translated, it gives CAWSTGQVYGYTF.

Remarks on this clone: This same CDR3 is encoded by further DNA sequences in the sample. The rearrangement links TRBV27 to TRBJ1-6; TRBD1 is a possible D gene (5 bases). Germline V lookup: CDR1 MNHEY, CDR2 SMNVEV (reference sequence). The CDR3 runs 16 residues. Trimming stripped 5 bases from V and 0 bases from J, with 11 bases between. Here the CDR3 reads CASSPYRSSYNSPLHF. The CDR3 bases are TGTGCCAGCAGTCCGTACAGGAGCTCCTATAATTCACCCCTCCACTTT.

This clone was seen just once. The rearrangement links TRBV19 to TRBJ2-7, with a tentative D call TRBD1 (6 bases). The germline V gene encodes CDR1 LNHDA and CDR2 SQIVND (reference sequence). Trimming took 5 bases from V and 0 from J, leaving 11 bases between them. The CDR3 sequence is 14 residues long. The CDR3 nucleotides are TGTGCCAGTAGTGGGACATCTTACTCCTACGAGCAGTACTTC. This sequence encodes CASSGTSYSYEQYF.

The rearrangement uses TRBV21-1 and TRBJ1-5; the D call of TRBD1 is as the table states it, not checked on the DNA. TRBV21-1 is a recognized pseudogene. The CDR3 covers 16 residues. The CDR3 nucleotides are TGTGCCAGCAGCAAAGCCCCGACAGGATCCAATCAGCCCCAGCATTTT. This gives the protein CASSKAPTGSNQPQHF.

The gene calls are TRBV7-9 and TRBJ1-1, with TRBD1 matching 8 bases. Germline V gives CDR1 SEHNR, CDR2 FQNEAQ (reference sequence). V was clipped by 6 bases and J by 2 bases; unmatched bases: 5. The CDR3 covers 14 residues. The DNA of the CDR3 is TGTGCCAGCAGTTCTCCAGGGGGCAACACTGAAGCTTTCTTT. Residues: CASSSPGGNTEAFF.

The CDR3 region has the DNA TGCGCCAGCAGCAGGACACTGACTGAAGCTTTCTTT. Translated: CASSRTLTEAFF. J is TRBJ1-1 and V is TRBV10-1, with a weak D call TRBD1 (5 bases). CDR1 WNHNN and CDR2 SYGVQD come from the germline V gene (reference sequence). V lost 6 bases, J lost 5 bases, and 10 bases lay in between. This CDR3 has 12 amino acids.

The chain uses TRBV18 and TRBJ1-3, with D unclear. The germline V gene has CDR1 KGHSH and CDR2 LQKENI. V was pared by 2 bases and J by 1 base, with 6 bases between. This CDR3 is 14 amino acids long. The CDR3 loop reads CASSPAGSGNTIYF. CDR3 sequence (DNA): TGTGCCAGCTCACCAGCGGGGTCTGGAAACACCATATATTTT. Drawing the rest from reference TRBV18 and TRBJ1-3, the complete variable domain is NAGVMQNPRHLVRRRGQEARLRCSPMKGHSHVYWYRQLPEEGLKFMVYLQKENIIDESGMPKERFSAEFPKEGPSILRIQQVVRGDSAAYFCASSPAGSGNTIYFGEGSWLTVV.

The chain has TRBV10-2 and TRBJ2-5; D might be TRBD1 (6 bases). There are 15 residues in the CDR3. Germline-derived CDR1 and CDR2 are WSHSY and SAAADI. The V end lost 6 bases, the J end lost 4 bases, and 18 bases lay between the germline ends. CDR3 sequence (DNA): TGCGCCAGCAGAAGGGGGAGTCTCGGTACAGAGACCCAGTACTTC. Residues: CASRRGSLGTETQYF.

The chain combines TRBV14 with TRBJ2-5; possibly TRBD1 for D (5 bases). The V end lost 4 bases, the J end lost 5 bases, and 17 bases lay between the germline ends. Germline CDR1 SGHDN, CDR2 FVKESK. This CDR3 is 15 amino acids long. The CDR3 DNA sequence: TGTGCCAGCAGCCCTCAGCAGGGTATCTGGGAGACCCAGTACTTC. Its translation: CASSPQQGIWETQYF.

The chain joins TRBV9 to TRBJ2-5, with 10 bases lining up with TRBD2. CDR1 is SGDLS and CDR2 is YYNGEE in the germline V gene. The CDR3 extends over 17 amino acids. J lost 4 bases, V lost 2 bases, and 11 bases had no gene match. CDR3 loop: CASSVSLTSGAIETQYF. The CDR3 bases are TGTGCCAGCAGCGTCAGCTTAACTAGCGGGGCCATAGAGACCCAGTACTTC. The variable domain in full, completed from reference TRBV9 and TRBJ2-5, reads DSGVTQTPKHLITATGQRVTLRCSPRSGDLSVYWYQQSLDQGLQFLIQYYNGEERAKGNILERFSAQQFPDLHSELNLSSLELGDSALYFCASSVSLTSGAIETQYFGPGTRLLVL.

This chain links TRBV6-5 with TRBJ1-2; TRBD1 matches at 10 bases. Germline V gene data show CDR1 as MNHEY and CDR2 as SVGAGI. The CDR3 length is 14 residues. The junction had 3 bases not matched to a gene; V was cut back by 6 bases and J by 2 bases. CDR3 loop: CASRGTGANYGYTF. The CDR3 bases are TGTGCCAGCAGGGGGACAGGGGCCAACTATGGCTACACCTTC.

The CDR3 spells CASSLRTTYNEQFF. CDR3 nucleotide sequence: TGTGCCAGTAGTTTACGGACAACCTACAATGAGCAGTTCTTC. The chain carries TRBV19 and TRBJ2-1; possibly TRBD1 for D (5 bases). The germline V gene has CDR1 LNHDA and CDR2 SQIVND (reference sequence). The CDR3 is 14 amino acids. The V end lost 5 bases, the J end lost 2 bases, and 10 bases lay between the germline ends.

CDR3 in DNA: TGTGCCAGCAGCCAATTAGGGAGTTCCACGCTTCAGTACTTC. Protein: CASSQLGSSTLQYF. V usage is TRBV3-1 (or the pseudogene TRBV3-2) and J usage is TRBJ2-4, with D perhaps TRBD2 (5 bases). Germline loops: CDR1 LGHDT, CDR2 YNNKEL (reference sequence). The CDR3 extends over 14 amino acids. Deletions cut 2 bases from V and 11 bases from J, with 16 bases between.

The rearrangement uses TRBV3-1 (or the pseudogene TRBV3-2) and TRBJ2-1, with 11 bases aligning to TRBD1. Germline values: CDR1 LGHDT, CDR2 YNNKEL (reference sequence). Trimming removed 3 bases from V and 1 base from J; junction bases left unmatched: 11. This CDR3 comprises 19 residues. The CDR3 nucleotides read TGTGCCAGCAGCCATAGGACAGGGGGCGACCTTTTTTCCTACAATGAGCAGTTCTTC. The encoded protein is CASSHRTGGDLFSYNEQFF.

This chain links TRBV10-2 with TRBJ2-1, with TRBD2 identical over 7 bases. The germline V gene has CDR1 WSHSY and CDR2 SAAADI. Losses at the gene ends were 7 bases for V and 6 bases for J; bases not matched to a gene: 9. The CDR3 totals 14 residues. CDR3 nucleotide sequence: TGCGCCAGCACGGGCGCGGGAGCCCTCAATGAGCAGTTCTTC. This translates into CASTGAGALNEQFF.